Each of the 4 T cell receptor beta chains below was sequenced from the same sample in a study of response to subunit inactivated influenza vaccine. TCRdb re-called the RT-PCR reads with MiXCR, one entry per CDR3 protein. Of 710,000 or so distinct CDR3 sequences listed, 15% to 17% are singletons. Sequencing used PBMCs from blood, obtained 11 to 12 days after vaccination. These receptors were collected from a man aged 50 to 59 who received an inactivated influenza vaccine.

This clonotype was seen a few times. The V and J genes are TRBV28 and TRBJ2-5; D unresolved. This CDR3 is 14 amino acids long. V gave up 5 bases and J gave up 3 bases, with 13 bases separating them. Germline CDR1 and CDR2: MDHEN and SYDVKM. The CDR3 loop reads CASSPTGVKETQYF. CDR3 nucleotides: TGTGCCAGCAGTCCTACTGGGGTAAAAGAGACCCAGTACTTC.

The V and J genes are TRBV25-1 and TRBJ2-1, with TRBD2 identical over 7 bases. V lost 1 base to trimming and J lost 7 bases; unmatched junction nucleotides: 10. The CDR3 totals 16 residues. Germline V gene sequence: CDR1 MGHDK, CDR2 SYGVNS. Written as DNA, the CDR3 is TGTGCCAGCAGTGAATCCGGGACGGGAGGTAAGAATGAGCAGTTCTTC. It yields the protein CASSESGTGGKNEQFF.

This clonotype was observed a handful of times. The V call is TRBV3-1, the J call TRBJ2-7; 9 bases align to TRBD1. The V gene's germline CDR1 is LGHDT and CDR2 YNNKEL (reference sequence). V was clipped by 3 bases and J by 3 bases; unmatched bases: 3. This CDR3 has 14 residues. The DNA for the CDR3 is TGTGCCAGCAGCCAGGTGACAGGGGGCTACGAGCAGTACTTC. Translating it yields CASSQVTGGYEQYF.

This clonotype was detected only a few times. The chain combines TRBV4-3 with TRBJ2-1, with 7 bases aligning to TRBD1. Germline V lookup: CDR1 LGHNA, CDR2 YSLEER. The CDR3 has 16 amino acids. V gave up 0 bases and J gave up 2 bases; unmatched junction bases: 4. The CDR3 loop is CASSQDGQGAYNEQFF. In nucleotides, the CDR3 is TGCGCCAGCAGCCAAGATGGGCAGGGGGCCTACAATGAGCAGTTCTTC.